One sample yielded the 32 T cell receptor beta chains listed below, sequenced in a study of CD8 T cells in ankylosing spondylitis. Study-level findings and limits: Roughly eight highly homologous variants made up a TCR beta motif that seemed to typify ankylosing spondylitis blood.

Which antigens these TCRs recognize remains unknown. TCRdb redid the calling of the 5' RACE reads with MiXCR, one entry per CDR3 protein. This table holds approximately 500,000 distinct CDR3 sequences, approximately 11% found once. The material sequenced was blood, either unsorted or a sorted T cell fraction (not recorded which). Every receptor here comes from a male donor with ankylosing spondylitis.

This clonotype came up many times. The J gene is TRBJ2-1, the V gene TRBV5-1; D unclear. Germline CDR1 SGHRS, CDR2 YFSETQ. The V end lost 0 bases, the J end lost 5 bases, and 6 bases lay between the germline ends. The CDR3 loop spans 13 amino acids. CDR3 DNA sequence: TGCGCCAGCAGCTTGGGTTCTCACAATGAGCAGTTCTTC. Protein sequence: CASSLGSHNEQFF. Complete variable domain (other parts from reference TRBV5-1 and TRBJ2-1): KAGVTQTPRYLIKTRGQQVTLSCSPISGHRSVSWYQQTPGQGLQFLFEYFSETQRNKGNFPGRFSGRQFSNSRSEMNVSTLELGDSALYLCASSLGSHNEQFFGPGTRLTVL.

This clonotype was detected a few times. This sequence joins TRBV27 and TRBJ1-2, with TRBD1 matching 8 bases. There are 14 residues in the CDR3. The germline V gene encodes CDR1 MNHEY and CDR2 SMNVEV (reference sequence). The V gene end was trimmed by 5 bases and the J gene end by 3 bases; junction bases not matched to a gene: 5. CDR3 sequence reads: CASSPRGRDYGYTF. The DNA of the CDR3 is TGTGCCAGCAGTCCCAGGGGGCGAGACTATGGCTACACCTTC.

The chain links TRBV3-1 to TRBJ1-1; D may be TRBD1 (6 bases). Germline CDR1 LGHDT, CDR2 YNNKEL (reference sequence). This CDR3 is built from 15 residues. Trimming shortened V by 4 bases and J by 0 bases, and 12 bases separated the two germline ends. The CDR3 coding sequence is TGTGCCAGCAGCCGTCCAACAGGGCTGAACACTGAAGCTTTCTTT. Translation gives CASSRPTGLNTEAFF.

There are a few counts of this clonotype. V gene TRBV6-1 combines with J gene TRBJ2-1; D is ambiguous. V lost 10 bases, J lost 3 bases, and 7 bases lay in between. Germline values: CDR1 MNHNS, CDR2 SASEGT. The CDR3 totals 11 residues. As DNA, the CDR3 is TGTGCCATCGGTCGCTACAATGAGCAGTTCTTC. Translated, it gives CAIGRYNEQFF.

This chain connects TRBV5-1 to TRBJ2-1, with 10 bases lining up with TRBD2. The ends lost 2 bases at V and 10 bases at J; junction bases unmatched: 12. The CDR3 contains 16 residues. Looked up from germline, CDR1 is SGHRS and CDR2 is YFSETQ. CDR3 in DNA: TGCGCCAGCAGCTTAATTTTTAGCGGGAGGTCACCCGAGCAGTTCTTC. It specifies CASSLIFSGRSPEQFF.

Here the CDR3 reads CASSLVPVPGDTQYF. The CDR3 nucleotides read TGCGCCAGCAGCTTGGTACCGGTCCCGGGAGATACGCAGTATTTT. The V and J genes are TRBV5-1 and TRBJ2-3; D gene ambiguous. Trimming left V 0 bases short and J 5 bases short, with 13 bases between. Germline lookup yields CDR1 SGHRS and CDR2 YFSETQ. This CDR3 contains 15 residues. Full variable domain (outside the CDR3, taken from reference TRBV5-1 and TRBJ2-3): KAGVTQTPRYLIKTRGQQVTLSCSPISGHRSVSWYQQTPGQGLQFLFEYFSETQRNKGNFPGRFSGRQFSNSRSEMNVSTLELGDSALYLCASSLVPVPGDTQYFGPGTRLTVL.

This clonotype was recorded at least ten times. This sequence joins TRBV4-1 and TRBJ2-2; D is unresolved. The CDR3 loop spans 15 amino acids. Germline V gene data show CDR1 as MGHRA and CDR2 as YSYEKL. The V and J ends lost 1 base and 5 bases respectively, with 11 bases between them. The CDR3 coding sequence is TGCGCCAGCAGCCAAGGGTGGGCAGATACCGGGGAGCTGTTTTTT. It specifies CASSQGWADTGELFF.

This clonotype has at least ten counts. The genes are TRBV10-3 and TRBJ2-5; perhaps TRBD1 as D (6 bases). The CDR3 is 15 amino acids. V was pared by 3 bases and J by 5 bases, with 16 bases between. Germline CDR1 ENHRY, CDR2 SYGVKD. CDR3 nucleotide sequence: TGTGCCATCAGTGAAGGACAGATCCGTGAGGAGACCCAGTACTTC. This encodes CAISEGQIREETQYF.

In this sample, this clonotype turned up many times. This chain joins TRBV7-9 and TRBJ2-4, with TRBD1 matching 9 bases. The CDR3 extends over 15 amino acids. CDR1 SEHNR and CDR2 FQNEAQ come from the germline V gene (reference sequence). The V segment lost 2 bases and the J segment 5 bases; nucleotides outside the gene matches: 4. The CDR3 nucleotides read TGTGCCAGCAGCTTATTAGGACAGGGGCAAAACATTCAGTACTTC. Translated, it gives CASSLLGQGQNIQYF.

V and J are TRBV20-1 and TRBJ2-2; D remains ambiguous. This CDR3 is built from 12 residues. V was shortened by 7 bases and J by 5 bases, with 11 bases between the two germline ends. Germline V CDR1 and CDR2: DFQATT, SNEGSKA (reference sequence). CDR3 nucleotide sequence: TGCAGTGTAATCAAGGGAACCGGGGAGCTGTTTTTT. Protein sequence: CSVIKGTGELFF.

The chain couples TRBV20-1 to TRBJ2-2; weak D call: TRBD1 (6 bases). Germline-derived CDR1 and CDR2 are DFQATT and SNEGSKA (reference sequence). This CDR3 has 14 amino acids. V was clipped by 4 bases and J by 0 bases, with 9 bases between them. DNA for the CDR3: TGCAGTGCTACCGGGACAACGAACACCGGGGAGCTGTTTTTT. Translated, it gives CSATGTTNTGELFF.

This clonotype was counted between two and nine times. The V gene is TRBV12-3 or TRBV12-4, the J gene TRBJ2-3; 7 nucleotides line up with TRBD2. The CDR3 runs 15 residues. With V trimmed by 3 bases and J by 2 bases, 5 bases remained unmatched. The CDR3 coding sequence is TGTGCCAGCAGTTTTTTCCGGGAGGCCACAGATACGCAGTATTTT. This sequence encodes CASSFFREATDTQYF.

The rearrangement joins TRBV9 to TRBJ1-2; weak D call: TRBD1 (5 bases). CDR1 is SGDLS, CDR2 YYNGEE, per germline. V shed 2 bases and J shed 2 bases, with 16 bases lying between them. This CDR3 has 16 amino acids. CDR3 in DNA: TGTGCCAGCAGCGTCGTCAGGGCCATTGGAAACTATGGCTACACCTTC. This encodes CASSVVRAIGNYGYTF.

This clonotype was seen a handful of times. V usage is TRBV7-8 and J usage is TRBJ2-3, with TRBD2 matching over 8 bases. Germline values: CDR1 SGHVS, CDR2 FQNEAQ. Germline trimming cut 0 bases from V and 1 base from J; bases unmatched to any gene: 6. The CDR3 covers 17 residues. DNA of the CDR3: TGTGCCAGCAGCTTAGCCCGAGCGGGAGTTGGCACAGATACGCAGTATTTT. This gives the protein CASSLARAGVGTDTQYF.

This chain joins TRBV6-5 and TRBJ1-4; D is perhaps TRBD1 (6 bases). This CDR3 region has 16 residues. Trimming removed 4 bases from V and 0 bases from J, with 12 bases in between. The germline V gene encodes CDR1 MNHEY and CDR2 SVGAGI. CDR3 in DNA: TGTGCCAGCAGTTCCCAGGGGTTAGCAACTAATGAAAAACTGTTTTTT. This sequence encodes CASSSQGLATNEKLFF.

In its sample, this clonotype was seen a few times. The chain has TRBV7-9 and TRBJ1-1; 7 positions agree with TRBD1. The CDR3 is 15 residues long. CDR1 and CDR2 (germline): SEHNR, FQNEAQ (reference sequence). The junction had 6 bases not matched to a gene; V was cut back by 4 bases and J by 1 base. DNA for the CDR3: TGTGCCAGCAGCTCCAGCGGACAGGCGAACACTGAAGCTTTCTTT. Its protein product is CASSSSGQANTEAFF.

CDR3 in amino acids: CASSLGVGYEQYF. The CDR3 DNA reads as TGTGCCAGCAGCTTAGGGGTGGGCTACGAGCAGTACTTC. The V call is TRBV7-6, the J call TRBJ2-7; D is ambiguous. From germline, CDR1 is SGHVS and CDR2 FNYEAQ. The V gene lost 1 base and the J gene lost 3 bases, with 7 bases spanning the gap. This CDR3 is 13 amino acids long.

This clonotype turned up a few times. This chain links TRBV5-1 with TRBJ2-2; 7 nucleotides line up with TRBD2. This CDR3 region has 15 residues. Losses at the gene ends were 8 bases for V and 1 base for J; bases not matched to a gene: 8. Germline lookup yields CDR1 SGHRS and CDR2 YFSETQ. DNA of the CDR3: TGCGCCAGTACTCTAGCGGAGATGAACACCGGGGAGCTGTTTTTT. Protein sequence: CASTLAEMNTGELFF.

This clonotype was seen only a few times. CDR3 amino acids: CASSRNSLANTEAFF. The CDR3 bases are TGTGCCAGCTCACGGAACAGCCTAGCGAACACTGAAGCTTTCTTT. V usage is TRBV18 and J usage is TRBJ1-1, with no clear D. The germline V and J ends were trimmed by 4 bases and 1 base, with 13 bases remaining between them. The CDR3 has 15 amino acids. Germline V gives CDR1 KGHSH, CDR2 LQKENI.

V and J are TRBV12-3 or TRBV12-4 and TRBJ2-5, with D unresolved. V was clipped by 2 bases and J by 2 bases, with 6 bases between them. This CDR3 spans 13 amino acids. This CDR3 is CASSLTQQETQYF. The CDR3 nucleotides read TGTGCCAGCAGTTTAACACAGCAAGAGACCCAGTACTTC.

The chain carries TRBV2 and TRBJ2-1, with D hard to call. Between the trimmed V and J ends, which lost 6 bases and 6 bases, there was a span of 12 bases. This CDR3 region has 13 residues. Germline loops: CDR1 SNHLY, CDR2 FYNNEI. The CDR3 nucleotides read TGTGCCAGCAGACGCCCGTCTAGCAATGAGCAGTTCTTC. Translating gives CASRRPSSNEQFF.

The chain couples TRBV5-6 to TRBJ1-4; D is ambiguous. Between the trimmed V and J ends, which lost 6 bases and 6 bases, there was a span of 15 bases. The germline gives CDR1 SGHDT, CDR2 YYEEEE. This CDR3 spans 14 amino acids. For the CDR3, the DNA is TGTGCCAGCACTTTCCAAGGGAGTGATGAAAAACTGTTTTTT. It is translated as CASTFQGSDEKLFF.

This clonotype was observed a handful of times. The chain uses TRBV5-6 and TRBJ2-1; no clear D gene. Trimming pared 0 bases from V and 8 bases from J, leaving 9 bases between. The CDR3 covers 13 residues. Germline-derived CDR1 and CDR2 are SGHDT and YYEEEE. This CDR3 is CASSLVQWDEQFF. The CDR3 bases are TGTGCCAGCAGCTTGGTCCAATGGGATGAGCAGTTCTTC.

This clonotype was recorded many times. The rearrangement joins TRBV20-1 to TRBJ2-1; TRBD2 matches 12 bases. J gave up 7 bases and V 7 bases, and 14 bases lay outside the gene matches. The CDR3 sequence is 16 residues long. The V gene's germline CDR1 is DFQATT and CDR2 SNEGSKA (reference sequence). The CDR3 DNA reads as TGCAGTGTGAGGACTAGCGGGACTCGGACCAGGAATGAGCAGTTCTTC. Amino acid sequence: CSVRTSGTRTRNEQFF.

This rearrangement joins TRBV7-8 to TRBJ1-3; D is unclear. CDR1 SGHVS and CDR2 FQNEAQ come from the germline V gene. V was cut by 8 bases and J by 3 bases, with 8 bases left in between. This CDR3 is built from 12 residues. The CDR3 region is CASGDIGNTIYF. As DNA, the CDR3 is TGTGCCAGCGGTGACATTGGAAACACCATATATTTT.

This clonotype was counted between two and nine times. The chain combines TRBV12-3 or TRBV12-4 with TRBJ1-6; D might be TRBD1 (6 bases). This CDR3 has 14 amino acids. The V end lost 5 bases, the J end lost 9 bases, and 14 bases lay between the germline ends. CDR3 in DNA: TGTGCCAGCAGTCAAACAGGGAGGGGTTCACCCCTCCACTTT. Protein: CASSQTGRGSPLHF.

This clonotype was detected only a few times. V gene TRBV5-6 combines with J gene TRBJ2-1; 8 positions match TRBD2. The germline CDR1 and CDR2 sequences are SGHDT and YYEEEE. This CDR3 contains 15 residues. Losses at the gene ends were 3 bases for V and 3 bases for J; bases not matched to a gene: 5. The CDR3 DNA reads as TGTGCCAGCAGCTCGGTGACTAGCGACTACAATGAGCAGTTCTTC. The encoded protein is CASSSVTSDYNEQFF.

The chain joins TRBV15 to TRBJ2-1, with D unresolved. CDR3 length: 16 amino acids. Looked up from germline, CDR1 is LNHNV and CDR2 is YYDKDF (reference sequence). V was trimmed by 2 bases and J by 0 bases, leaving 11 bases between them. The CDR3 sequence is CATSRSPVASYNEQFF. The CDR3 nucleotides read TGTGCCACCAGCAGATCCCCCGTGGCCTCCTACAATGAGCAGTTCTTC.

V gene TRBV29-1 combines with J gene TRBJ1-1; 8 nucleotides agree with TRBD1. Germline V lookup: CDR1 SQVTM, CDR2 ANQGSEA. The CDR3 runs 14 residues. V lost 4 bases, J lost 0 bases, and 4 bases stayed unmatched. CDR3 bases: TGCAGCGTTGCCCCGGGACAGGTGAACACTGAAGCTTTCTTT. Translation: CSVAPGQVNTEAFF.

CDR3 region: CASSQVHAGSSYEQYF. The CDR3 DNA is TGTGCCAGCAGCCAAGTCCACGCCGGGTCATCCTACGAGCAGTACTTC. The gene calls are TRBV14 and TRBJ2-7, with no clear D. Trimming took 1 base from V and 1 from J, leaving 14 bases between them. This CDR3 is 16 amino acids long. From germline, CDR1 is SGHDN and CDR2 FVKESK.

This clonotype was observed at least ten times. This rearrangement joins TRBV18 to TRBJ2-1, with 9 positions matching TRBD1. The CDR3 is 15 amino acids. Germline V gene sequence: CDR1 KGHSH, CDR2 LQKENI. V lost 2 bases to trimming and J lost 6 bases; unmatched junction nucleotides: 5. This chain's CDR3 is CASSPATGGFNEQFF. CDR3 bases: TGTGCCAGCTCACCAGCGACAGGGGGTTTCAATGAGCAGTTCTTC.

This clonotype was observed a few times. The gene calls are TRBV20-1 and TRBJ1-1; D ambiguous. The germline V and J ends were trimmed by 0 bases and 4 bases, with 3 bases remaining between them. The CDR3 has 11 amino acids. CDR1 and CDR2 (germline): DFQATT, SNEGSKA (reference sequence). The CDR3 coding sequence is TGCAGTGCTAGAGATCCCACTGAAGCTTTCTTT. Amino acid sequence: CSARDPTEAFF.